The 28 T cell receptor beta chains in this list originate from one sample, sequenced in a study of OX40 agonist ivuxolimab in advanced cancers. Clones were sequenced by immunoSEQ multiplex PCR, and TCRdb holds only the in-frame ones, with some missing. The sample consists of under 85,000 clones, over 90% of them appearing once. This sample comprised CD4+ or CD8+ T cells sorted from blood, obtained in a trial of the OX40 agonist ivuxolimab. Receptors originate from an adult with an advanced solid tumor such as melanoma, head and neck, liver or kidney cancer.

As DNA, the CDR3 is TGTGCCAGCAGTCCACAACCCGGGACAACCTACGAGCAGTACTTC. Translating gives CASSPQPGTTYEQYF. The J gene is TRBJ2-7, the V gene TRBV27; a weak D match, TRBD1 (6 bases). There are 15 residues in the CDR3. Per germline, CDR1 MNHEY and CDR2 SMNVEV (reference sequence). Deletions cut 5 bases from V and 2 bases from J, with 16 bases between.

The rearrangement links TRBV19 to TRBJ2-5; tentatively, D is TRBD1 (6 bases). The CDR3 extends over 13 amino acids. Germline CDR1 and CDR2: LNHDA and SQIVND (reference sequence). Trimming pared 8 bases from V and 5 bases from J, leaving 15 bases between. CDR3 coding DNA: TGTGCCAGTCTCTCAGGGGCCGGGGAGACCCAGTACTTC. This encodes CASLSGAGETQYF.

The sample holds one count of this clone. This chain connects TRBV29-1 to TRBJ2-7; 10 positions match TRBD1. The CDR3 sequence is 14 residues long. Looked up from germline, CDR1 is SQVTM and CDR2 is ANQGSEA. Trimming removed 4 bases from V and 3 bases from J; junction bases left unmatched: 6. The CDR3 here is CSVAGTGVNYEQYF. CDR3 nucleotides: TGCAGCGTTGCCGGGACAGGGGTCAACTACGAGCAGTACTTC.

The rearrangement links TRBV11-2 to TRBJ2-5; D unclear. V lost 3 bases and J lost 4, with 12 bases in between. The CDR3 spans 14 residues. From germline, CDR1 is SGHAT and CDR2 FQNNGV. CDR3 loop: CASSFSLGLETQYF. The CDR3, as DNA: TGTGCCAGCAGCTTCTCATTGGGGTTAGAGACCCAGTACTTC.

This sequence joins TRBV4-1 and TRBJ2-7; weak D call: TRBD1 (5 bases). The V gene's germline CDR1 is MGHRA and CDR2 YSYEKL. V was clipped by 0 bases and J by 1 base, with 13 bases between them. This CDR3 has 16 amino acids. The CDR3 nucleotides are TGCGCCAGCAGCCAAGACCCAGCAGCAGGGTCCTACGAGCAGTACTTC. Translation: CASSQDPAAGSYEQYF.

A note on this clone: The same CDR3 arises from other DNA sequences in this sample as well. The CDR3 bases are TGCAGCGTTGATTTCTACAATGAGCAGTTCTTC. Translating it yields CSVDFYNEQFF. This chain connects TRBV29-1 to TRBJ2-1; D call uncertain. Germline CDR1 and CDR2: SQVTM and ANQGSEA. Trimming left V 3 bases short and J 3 bases short, with 3 bases between. The CDR3 covers 11 residues.

The rearrangement joins TRBV27 to TRBJ1-5; the match to TRBD1 covers 7 bases. The germline V gene has CDR1 MNHEY and CDR2 SMNVEV (reference sequence). Trimming at V came to 6 bases and at J to 6 bases, leaving 11 bases not matched to a gene. The CDR3 spans 15 residues. The chain's CDR3 is CASSRVTGARQPQHF. The DNA of the CDR3 is TGTGCCAGCAGCCGCGTCACAGGGGCGCGTCAGCCCCAGCATTTT.

A few counts support this clone. V and J are TRBV5-5 and TRBJ2-2, with 9 bases lining up with TRBD2. This CDR3 comprises 17 residues. Germline lookup yields CDR1 SGHKS and CDR2 YYEKEE (reference sequence). V lost 2 bases to trimming and J lost 7 bases; unmatched junction nucleotides: 12. CDR3 sequence reads: CASSLVKGLAVYGELFF. DNA for the CDR3: TGTGCCAGCAGCTTAGTAAAGGGACTAGCAGTTTACGGGGAGCTGTTTTTT.

J is TRBJ2-1 and V is TRBV25-1; TRBD1 matches at 8 bases. The V gene's germline CDR1 is MGHDK and CDR2 SYGVNS. Trimming at V came to 4 bases and at J to 4 bases, leaving 6 bases not matched to a gene. The CDR3 extends over 15 amino acids. The DNA for the CDR3 is TGTGCCAGCAGTGCCCGGGACAGGTTATACAATGAGCAGTTCTTC. Protein sequence: CASSARDRLYNEQFF.

The rearrangement links TRBV29-1 to TRBJ2-7; the D gene could be TRBD1 or TRBD2 (6 bases each). V gave up 1 base and J gave up 2 bases, with 15 bases separating them. The CDR3 is 15 amino acids. Per the germline V gene, CDR1 is SQVTM and CDR2 is ANQGSEA. The DNA for the CDR3 is TGCAGCGTTGAAGGCGGATCGGGGGCCCCCTACGAGCAGTACTTC. This codes for CSVEGGSGAPYEQYF.

This rearrangement joins TRBV19 to TRBJ1-1; 8 positions match TRBD1. With 7 bases clipped from V and 0 bases from J, the junction kept 10 bases outside the gene matches. The germline gives CDR1 LNHDA, CDR2 SQIVND (reference sequence). The CDR3 length is 16 residues. The CDR3 protein is CASINRGLTMNTEAFF. The CDR3, as DNA: TGTGCCAGTATTAACAGGGGGTTGACCATGAACACTGAAGCTTTCTTT. Full variable domain (rest looked up from reference TRBV19 and TRBJ1-1): DGGITQSPKYLFRKEGQNVTLSCEQNLNHDAMYWYRQDPGQGLRLIYYSQIVNDFQKGDIAEGYSVSREKKESFPLTVTSAQKNPTAFYLCASINRGLTMNTEAFFGQGTRLTVV.

This chain connects TRBV9 to TRBJ2-2; a weak D match, TRBD1 (6 bases). Trimming removed 4 bases from V and 2 bases from J, with 12 bases in between. CDR1 and CDR2 from the germline V gene are SGDLS and YYNGEE. The CDR3 runs 15 residues. The CDR3: CASSPRGTNTGELFF. For the CDR3, the DNA is TGTGCCAGCAGCCCCAGGGGTACAAACACCGGGGAGCTGTTTTTT. The full variable domain, rest sourced from reference TRBV9 and TRBJ2-2, is DSGVTQTPKHLITATGQRVTLRCSPRSGDLSVYWYQQSLDQGLQFLIQYYNGEERAKGNILERFSAQQFPDLHSELNLSSLELGDSALYFCASSPRGTNTGELFFGEGSRLTVL.

V gene TRBV15 combines with J gene TRBJ2-2; 9 bases line up with TRBD1. V lost 0 bases, J lost 6 bases, and 8 bases stayed unmatched. Germline V gene sequence: CDR1 LNHNV, CDR2 YYDKDF (reference sequence). The CDR3 consists of 17 residues. As DNA, the CDR3 is TGTGCCACCAGCAGAGATCATCGAACAGGGGGCTCCGGGGAGCTGTTTTTT. Translating gives CATSRDHRTGGSGELFF.

V and J are TRBV19 and TRBJ2-7; no clear D gene. The CDR3 length is 14 residues. V was shortened by 5 bases and J by 2 bases, with 13 bases between the two germline ends. Germline V gene data show CDR1 as LNHDA and CDR2 as SQIVND (reference sequence). The CDR3 bases are TGTGCCAGTAGTCCCCAGCTTTTGGCCTACGAGCAGTACTTC. It specifies CASSPQLLAYEQYF.

The CDR3 loop reads CASSWRGAHEQYF. The CDR3 DNA reads as TGTGCCAGCAGCTGGCGGGGGGCCCACGAGCAGTACTTC. The chain couples TRBV27 to TRBJ2-7, with TRBD2 matching 8 bases. CDR1 MNHEY and CDR2 SMNVEV come from the germline V gene (reference sequence). V was clipped by 6 bases and J by 5 bases; unmatched bases: 6. This CDR3 is 13 amino acids long.

In regard to this clone: This sample includes further DNA sequences coding for the same CDR3. V and J are TRBV11-2 and TRBJ2-3; no clear D gene. This CDR3 is 12 amino acids long. The germline V gene encodes CDR1 SGHAT and CDR2 FQNNGV. V was clipped by 4 bases and J by 3 bases, with 5 bases between them. The chain's CDR3 is CASSSDTDTQYF. The CDR3 nucleotides read TGTGCCAGCAGCTCTGATACAGATACGCAGTATTTT. Filled out from reference TRBV11-2 and TRBJ2-3, the complete variable domain reads EAGVAQSPRYKIIEKRQSVAFWCNPISGHATLYWYQQILGQGPKLLIQFQNNGVVDDSQLPKDRFSAERLKGVDSTLKIQPAKLEDSAVYLCASSSDTDTQYFGPGTRLTVL.

Turning to this clone: Other DNA sequences of this sample code for an identical CDR3. The chain has TRBV6-5 and TRBJ1-4, with D unclear. CDR1 is MNHEY and CDR2 is SVGAGI in the germline V gene. The CDR3 covers 13 residues. V lost 0 bases and J 11 bases, leaving 10 bases between the germline ends. This CDR3 is CASSYSSGGKLFF. The CDR3 DNA reads as TGTGCCAGCAGTTACTCGTCAGGTGGGAAACTGTTTTTT.

CDR3 region: CAWSVLDGFYNEQFF. CDR3 bases: TGTGCCTGGAGTGTACTAGACGGTTTCTACAATGAGCAGTTCTTC. The gene calls are TRBV30 and TRBJ2-1, with a tentative D call TRBD2 (5 bases). Trimming left V 0 bases short and J 3 bases short, with 12 bases between. Per the germline V gene, CDR1 is GTSNPN and CDR2 is SVGIG (reference sequence). This CDR3 contains 15 residues. Using reference TRBV30 and TRBJ2-1 for the parts outside the CDR3, the full variable domain is SQTIHQWPATLVQPVGSPLSLECTVEGTSNPNLYWYRQAAGRGLQLLFYSVGIGQISSEVPQNLSASRPQDRQFILSSKKLLLSDSGFYLCAWSVLDGFYNEQFFGPGTRLTVL.

This chain connects TRBV27 to TRBJ1-6; D is uncertain. Trimming left V 7 bases short and J 7 bases short, with 11 bases between. CDR1 and CDR2 (germline): MNHEY, SMNVEV (reference sequence). The CDR3 length is 13 residues. CDR3 coding DNA: TGTGCCAGCACCTTTGGGGAAAATTCACCCCTCCACTTT. It specifies CASTFGENSPLHF.

This chain connects TRBV5-1 to TRBJ2-2; 9 nucleotides match TRBD1. V gave up 0 bases and J gave up 0 bases; unmatched junction bases: 9. This CDR3 region has 19 residues. From germline, CDR1 is SGHRS and CDR2 YFSETQ. Here the CDR3 reads CASSLAIDRGKANTGELFF. The CDR3 DNA reads as TGCGCCAGCAGCTTGGCCATCGACAGGGGGAAAGCGAACACCGGGGAGCTGTTTTTT.

V is TRBV4-2 and J is TRBJ2-7, with no clear D. Germline CDR1 LGHNA, CDR2 YNFKEQ. The V gene lost 4 bases and the J gene lost 5 bases, with 15 bases spanning the gap. This CDR3 contains 14 residues. This CDR3 reads CASSPGGNIDEQYF. The CDR3, as DNA: TGTGCCAGCAGCCCCGGCGGAAATATCGACGAGCAGTACTTC.

V is TRBV6-5 and J is TRBJ2-1, with no clear D. Germline V gives CDR1 MNHEY, CDR2 SVGAGI. The CDR3 has 16 residues. V dropped 0 bases and J dropped 3 bases, with 12 bases sitting between them. CDR3 sequence reads: CASSYSPASNYNEQFF. As DNA, the CDR3 is TGTGCCAGCAGTTACTCCCCAGCCTCCAACTACAATGAGCAGTTCTTC.

This chain uses TRBV4-1 with TRBJ1-6; D ambiguous. The germline V gene encodes CDR1 MGHRA and CDR2 YSYEKL. This CDR3 is built from 15 residues. Trimming left V 4 bases short and J 5 bases short, with 12 bases between. Here the CDR3 DNA reads TGCGCCAGCAGCCCTATTTTATCCAATAATTCACCCCTCCACTTT. Its protein is CASSPILSNNSPLHF.

V is TRBV10-3 and J is TRBJ2-5; TRBD2 agrees at 10 bases. This CDR3 is 18 amino acids long. Unmatched junction bases numbered 11, after V lost 0 bases and J lost 4 bases. The germline CDR1 and CDR2 sequences are ENHRY and SYGVKD. CDR3 region: CAISESIAGGPDPETQYF. CDR3 DNA sequence: TGTGCCATCAGTGAGTCAATAGCGGGGGGCCCGGATCCAGAGACCCAGTACTTC.

The genes are TRBV6-9 and TRBJ1-2; D possibly corresponds to TRBD1 (6 bases). The CDR3 has 15 residues. The germline V gene has CDR1 MNHGY and CDR2 SVAAGI. V shed 2 bases and J shed 4 bases, with 14 bases lying between them. In DNA, the CDR3 is TGTGCCAGCAGTTATCACAGGGTGGGCCCCTATGGCTACACCTTC. It translates to CASSYHRVGPYGYTF.

The CDR3 nucleotides are TGTGCCAGCAGCTTGGGACAGGCATCCTCCTACGAGCAGTACTTC. It codes for CASSLGQASSYEQYF. The genes are TRBV5-4 and TRBJ2-7, with D possibly being TRBD1 (6 bases). This CDR3 has 15 residues. CDR1 is SGHNT and CDR2 is YYREEE in the germline V gene (reference sequence). With 0 bases removed from V and 0 bases from J, the gap between germline ends came to 10 bases.

This chain connects TRBV29-1 to TRBJ2-5; a possible D gene is TRBD1 (5 bases). CDR3 length: 14 residues. Deletions cut 6 bases from V and 2 bases from J, with 16 bases between. Per germline, CDR1 SQVTM and CDR2 ANQGSEA. The CDR3 reads CSVGFLQVQETQYF. The CDR3 DNA sequence: TGCAGCGTCGGGTTTCTACAGGTTCAAGAGACCCAGTACTTC.

V gene TRBV2 combines with J gene TRBJ2-5; weak D call: TRBD2 (5 bases). Trimming removed 3 bases at V and 5 bases at J, with 19 bases between. Germline values: CDR1 SNHLY, CDR2 FYNNEI. The CDR3 is 16 residues long. CDR3 nucleotide sequence: TGTGCCAGCAGTGATCATCCGGTCGCCCCGGGGGAGACCCAGTACTTC. It translates to CASSDHPVAPGETQYF.